This T cell receptor beta chain came from a study of cytomegalovirus exposure and HLA in healthy donors. Both 60 Vbeta primers and 13 Jbeta primers went into the PCR. The method was immunoSEQ multiplex PCR; TCRdb's version includes in-frame clones alone and lacks a portion of them. The table records under 200,000 clones, 77% of them present only once. The sequencing sample was made of PBMCs. The receptor was isolated from a woman aged 40 to 55 in good health and CMV-seropositive.

The CDR3 coding sequence is TGTGCCAGCAGCCAGGGACCCGGGGGCACTGAAGCTTTCTTT. It translates to CASSQGPGGTEAFF. The rearrangement uses TRBV5-4 and TRBJ1-1; D is perhaps TRBD1 (5 bases). The V and J ends lost 4 bases and 4 bases respectively, with 14 bases between them. The germline CDR1 and CDR2 sequences are SGHNT and YYREEE (reference sequence). The CDR3 sequence is 14 residues long.